The 15 T cell receptor beta chains presented below share a single source sample, sequenced in a study of molecular identifiers for immune sequencing clone quantification. TCRdb reanalysed the PCR reads using MiXCR and keeps one entry per CDR3 protein. The table records about 63,000 distinct CDR3 sequences, 15% to 20% of them present only once. The sample consisted of naive CD8+ T cells from blood, with Jurkat cell RNA spiked in. Subset defined: FACS-sorted CD8+CD4-CCR7+CD45RA+ naive T cells. The origin of the receptors is a human donor in good health. Some libraries in this study had Jurkat cell RNA spiked in.

The gene calls are TRBV7-9 and TRBJ2-1; 7 nucleotides agree with TRBD2. Germline assignment: CDR1 SEHNR and CDR2 FQNEAQ (reference sequence). With V trimmed by 5 bases and J by 6 bases, 13 bases remained unmatched. This CDR3 contains 16 residues. The CDR3 protein is CASSLTSGRAANEQFF. CDR3 sequence (DNA): TGTGCCAGCAGCCTCACTAGTGGGAGGGCCGCCAATGAGCAGTTCTTC. Variable domain in full (rest from reference TRBV7-9 and TRBJ2-1): DTGVSQNPRHKITKRGQNVTFRCDPISEHNRLYWYRQTLGQGPEFLTYFQNEAQLEKSRLLSDRFSAERPKGSFSTLEIQRTEQGDSAMYLCASSLTSGRAANEQFFGPGTRLTVL.

This clonotype has only a few counts. This sequence may be a read error, since a much larger clone differs from it by one base. The genes are TRBV7-6 and TRBJ1-4; tentatively, D is TRBD1 (6 bases). Germline CDR1 and CDR2: SGHVS and FNYEAQ. The CDR3 is made up of 13 amino acids. CDR3 nucleotide sequence: TGTACCAGCGCAACAGGGACGGGTGAAAAACTGTTTTTT. Protein: CTSATGTGEKLFF.

With respect to this clonotype: This may be a read error, as it is one base from a much larger clone. The V and J genes are TRBV14 and TRBJ2-1, with D tentatively TRBD2 (7 bases). CDR1 and CDR2 from the germline V gene are SGHDN and FVKESK. Trimming took off 4 bases at V and 12 bases at J, with 19 bases between the two ends. The CDR3 runs to 14 residues. CDR3 region: CASSLVGRGAGQFF. In nucleotides, the CDR3 is TGTGCCAGCAGCCTTGTCGGACGGGGGGCTGGGCAGTTCTTC.

The table lists this clonotype with a few counts. The J gene is TRBJ2-1, the V gene TRBV13; 14 nucleotides line up with TRBD2. There are 19 residues in the CDR3. Germline CDR1 PRHDT, CDR2 FYEKMQ (reference sequence). The trim removed 4 bases at V and 0 bases at J, leaving 8 bases unmatched. DNA for the CDR3: TGTGCCAGCAGCTCCCGGACTAGCGGGAGGTACAGCTCCTACAATGAGCAGTTCTTC. Its translation is CASSSRTSGRYSSYNEQFF.

On this clonotype: It may be a read error: a sequence one base away is much more abundant. The CDR3 ends on some other residue instead of the conserved phenylalanine or tryptophan, so this is likely a read error. The chain links TRBV5-6 to TRBJ1-5, with unresolved D. V lost 3 bases, J lost 2 bases, and 18 bases lay in between. CDR3 size: 17 residues. Germline CDR1 reads SGHDT; CDR2 reads YYEEEE. The CDR3 region has the DNA TGTGCCAGCAGCTCGGGCCGGGGTTGGCTTGGCAATCAGCCCCAGCATTTG. This translates into CASSSGRGWLGNQPQHL.

This clonotype came up a few times. A read error is possible here, since a much larger clone lies one base away. This rearrangement joins TRBV2 to TRBJ2-7; D call uncertain. This CDR3 region has 12 residues. In germline, CDR1 is SNHLY, CDR2 FYNNEI. The CDR3: CASKDRSCEQYF. CDR3 nucleotides: TGTGCCAGCAAAGACCGCTCCTGCGAGCAGTACTTC.

A single count supports this clonotype. The CDR3 DNA sequence: TGTGCCAGCAGCTTATTACGCGGCACAAGCTCCTACAATGAGCAGTTCTTC. It yields the protein CASSLLRGTSSYNEQFF. The V gene is TRBV7-2, the J gene TRBJ2-1; D not certain. There are 17 residues in the CDR3. Per germline, CDR1 SGHTA and CDR2 FQGNSA. The V gene lost 2 bases and the J gene lost 0 bases, with 14 bases spanning the gap. Based on the CDR3 plus reference TRBV7-2 and TRBJ2-1, the full variable domain is GAGVSQSPSNKVTEKGKDVELRCDPISGHTALYWYRQSLGQGLEFLIYFQGNSAPDKSGLPSDRFSAERTGGSVSTLTIQRTQQEDSAVYLCASSLLRGTSSYNEQFFGPGTRLTVL.

This clonotype was counted many times. The chain carries TRBV27 and TRBJ2-7; D is undetermined. The germline V and J ends were trimmed by 2 bases and 6 bases, with 11 bases remaining between them. Germline V gives CDR1 MNHEY, CDR2 SMNVEV (reference sequence). The CDR3 runs to 13 residues. The CDR3 DNA follows: TGTGCCAGCAGTTTAACCCCGCGCCTCGAGCAGTACTTC. Protein product: CASSLTPRLEQYF.

This clonotype was observed a few times. The rearrangement uses TRBV28 and TRBJ1-5; 10 bases map to TRBD1. J lost 2 bases, V lost 5 bases, and 3 bases had no gene match. Germline V gene data show CDR1 as MDHEN and CDR2 as SYDVKM. The CDR3 runs to 15 residues. The CDR3 region has the DNA TGTGCCAGCAGTCCAGGGACAGGGGGCAATCAGCCCCAGCATTTT. It encodes CASSPGTGGNQPQHF. Filled out from reference TRBV28 and TRBJ1-5, the complete variable domain reads DVKVTQSSRYLVKRTGEKVFLECVQDMDHENMFWYRQDPGLGLRLIYFSYDVKMKEKGDIPEGYSVSREKKERFSLILESASTNQTSMYLCASSPGTGGNQPQHFGDGTRLSIL.

Turning to this clonotype: This may stem from a read error, because a much larger clone lies one nucleotide away. V is TRBV6-5 and J is TRBJ1-1; TRBD1 aligns across 7 bases. Germline CDR1 is MNHEY and CDR2 is SVGAGI. V shed 4 bases, J shed 3 bases, and the junction held 2 bases outside the gene matches. CDR3 size: 13 residues. The CDR3 here is CASSCQGDTEAFF. The CDR3 nucleotides read TGTGCCAGCAGTTGCCAGGGGGACACTGAAGCTTTCTTT.

The table lists this clonotype with many counts. CDR3 amino acids: CASSPMSASEAFF. The CDR3 region has the DNA TGTGCCAGCAGTCCCATGTCCGCGTCTGAAGCTTTCTTT. This chain uses TRBV7-6 with TRBJ1-1; D is ambiguous. Per germline, CDR1 SGHVS and CDR2 FNYEAQ. CDR3 length equals 13 residues. Trimming left V 6 bases short and J 6 bases short, with 14 bases between.

This clonotype showed up many times. The chain carries TRBV30 and TRBJ2-2; tentatively, D is TRBD1 (5 bases). The germline gives CDR1 GTSNPN, CDR2 SVGIG (reference sequence). Trimming took 0 bases from V and 2 from J, leaving 10 bases between them. The CDR3 length is 15 residues. For the CDR3, the DNA is TGTGCCTGGAGTGTAGGGGCTACCAACACCGGGGAGCTGTTTTTT. As protein: CAWSVGATNTGELFF.

This clonotype showed up just a few times. The V and J genes are TRBV12-5 and TRBJ2-1; TRBD2 aligns across 12 bases. Germline values: CDR1 LGHNT, CDR2 FRNRAP. Unmatched junction bases numbered 2, after V lost 0 bases and J lost 8 bases. The CDR3 is 15 amino acids. The CDR3 sequence: CASGLVLAGGDEQFF. The CDR3 DNA reads as TGTGCTAGTGGTTTGGTACTAGCGGGAGGTGATGAGCAGTTCTTC.

In its sample, this clonotype was seen many times. The CDR3 region is CSEVGAGAYNEQFF. The CDR3 nucleotides are TGCAGTGAGGTTGGAGCGGGAGCCTACAATGAGCAGTTCTTC. The chain has TRBV20-1 and TRBJ2-1, with 8 bases identical to TRBD2. The CDR3 runs 14 residues. Germline V CDR1 and CDR2: DFQATT, SNEGSKA (reference sequence). J lost 2 bases, V lost 7 bases, and 7 bases had no gene match.

This clonotype appeared many times. The chain joins TRBV27 to TRBJ1-1; D may be TRBD1 (6 bases). CDR3 size: 16 residues. The V gene lost 6 bases and the J gene lost 7 bases, with 24 bases spanning the gap. The germline gives CDR1 MNHEY, CDR2 SMNVEV (reference sequence). The CDR3 sequence: CASSLGGAGTNDEAFF. The CDR3 nucleotides are TGTGCCAGCAGCCTAGGGGGGGCAGGGACGAACGATGAAGCTTTCTTT.